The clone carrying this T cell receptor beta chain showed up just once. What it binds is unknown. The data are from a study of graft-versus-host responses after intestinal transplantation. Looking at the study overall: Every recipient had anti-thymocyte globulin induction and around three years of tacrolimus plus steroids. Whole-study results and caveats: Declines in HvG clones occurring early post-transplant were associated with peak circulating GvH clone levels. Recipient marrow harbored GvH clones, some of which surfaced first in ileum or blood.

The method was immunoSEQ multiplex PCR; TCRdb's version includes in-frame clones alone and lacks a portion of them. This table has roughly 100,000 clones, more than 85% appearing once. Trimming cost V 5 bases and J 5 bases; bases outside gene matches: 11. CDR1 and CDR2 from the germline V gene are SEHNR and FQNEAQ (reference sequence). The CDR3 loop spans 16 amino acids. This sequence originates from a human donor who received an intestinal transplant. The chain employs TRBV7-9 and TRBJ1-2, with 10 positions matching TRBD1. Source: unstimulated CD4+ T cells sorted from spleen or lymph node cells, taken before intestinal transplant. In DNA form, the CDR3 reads TGTGCCAGCAGCGATAGGAGACAGGGGGCGACTTATGGCTACACCTTC. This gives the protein CASSDRRQGATYGYTF.